Below, 21 T cell receptor beta chains from the same sample are listed, as sequenced in a study of T cells in localized non-small cell lung cancer. Assay used: immunoSEQ multiplex PCR; TCRdb lists only in-frame clones, some missing. The sample holds about 2,800 clones, about 23% seen once. The specimen was lung tumor tissue, collected before any cancer treatment. All receptors come from a female donor of 60 years or more with stage III lung adenocarcinoma.

The CDR3 is CSVYEGQAMNTEAFF. In DNA, the CDR3 is TGCAGCGTTTATGAGGGACAGGCTATGAACACTGAAGCTTTCTTT. V and J are TRBV29-1 and TRBJ1-1; 8 nucleotides agree with TRBD1. The CDR3 consists of 15 residues. V gave up 5 bases and J gave up 0 bases; unmatched junction bases: 8. Germline assignment: CDR1 SQVTM and CDR2 ANQGSEA.

J is TRBJ2-1 and V is TRBV4-1; no reliable D call. The V and J ends lost 4 bases and 9 bases respectively, with 10 bases between them. CDR1 is MGHRA and CDR2 is YSYEKL in the germline V gene. This CDR3 is 12 amino acids long. CDR3 coding DNA: TGCGCCAGCAGCCTTCTCGCCGGTGAGCAGTTCTTC. Its translation is CASSLLAGEQFF.

This clone was detected once. The chain employs TRBV19 and TRBJ2-7, with TRBD2 identical over 7 bases. The CDR3 length is 13 residues. Germline CDR1 and CDR2: LNHDA and SQIVND (reference sequence). Unmatched junction bases numbered 9, after V lost 10 bases and J lost 3 bases. CDR3 protein: CAILVGEGYEQYF. CDR3 DNA: TGTGCCATCCTGGTGGGGGAGGGCTACGAGCAGTACTTC.

This clone was detected ten times or more. The chain couples TRBV11-1 to TRBJ2-5, with TRBD2 matching 9 bases. CDR3 length: 16 residues. The germline V gene has CDR1 SGHAT and CDR2 FQDESV (reference sequence). Germline trimming cut 1 base from V and 7 bases from J; bases unmatched to any gene: 10. This chain's CDR3 is CASSLEPLAGRGTQYF. The CDR3 DNA reads as TGTGCCAGCAGCTTAGAGCCGCTAGCGGGGCGGGGGACCCAGTACTTC.

In its sample, this clone was seen a few times. An end of the junction differs from the germline gene, which may be a read error. The genes are TRBV6-8 and TRBJ2-2; D is ambiguous. Germline lookup yields CDR1 MNHGY and CDR2 SAAAGT. The CDR3 consists of 16 residues. The CDR3 bases are TGTGCCATCAGTGGGGTTGGGCCCTCGAACACCGGGGAGCTGTTTTTT. This codes for CAISGVGPSNTGELFF.

This clone is medium-sized within its sample. The V gene is TRBV19, the J gene TRBJ2-1; D is unclear. Trimming shortened V by 3 bases and J by 7 bases, and 10 bases separated the two germline ends. Germline lookup yields CDR1 LNHDA and CDR2 SQIVND (reference sequence). The CDR3 totals 13 residues. The CDR3 region is CASSIFVGNEQFF. The CDR3 DNA sequence: TGTGCCAGTAGTATTTTCGTGGGTAATGAGCAGTTCTTC. Together with reference TRBV19 and TRBJ2-1, the CDR3 gives the full variable domain: DGGITQSPKYLFRKEGQNVTLSCEQNLNHDAMYWYRQDPGQGLRLIYYSQIVNDFQKGDIAEGYSVSREKKESFPLTVTSAQKNPTAFYLCASSIFVGNEQFFGPGTRLTVL.

This clone has a handful of counts. The chain has TRBV6-8 and TRBJ2-3; 8 bases align to TRBD2. In germline, CDR1 is MNHGY, CDR2 SAAAGT. V dropped 9 bases and J dropped 0; count of bases not matched to a gene: 14. The CDR3 is 17 residues long. DNA for the CDR3: TGTGCCAGGACGGGGACTACGGGGGGGCGGAGCACAGATACGCAGTATTTT. Amino acids: CARTGTTGGRSTDTQYF.

The chain combines TRBV19 with TRBJ1-5; D is perhaps TRBD1 (5 bases). Germline V gene data show CDR1 as LNHDA and CDR2 as SQIVND (reference sequence). This CDR3 region has 13 residues. With 9 bases removed from V and 5 bases from J, the gap between germline ends came to 14 bases. CDR3 sequence (DNA): TGTGCCAGCGCCCAGGGACGGGATCAGCCCCAGCATTTT. Its translation is CASAQGRDQPQHF.

This clone turned up a few times. The chain carries TRBV6-8 and TRBJ2-2; 11 nucleotides agree with TRBD2. Per germline, CDR1 MNHGY and CDR2 SAAAGT. V dropped 7 bases and J dropped 3; count of bases not matched to a gene: 4. The CDR3 covers 15 residues. This chain's CDR3 is CASINSGRDTGELFF. CDR3 DNA sequence: TGTGCCAGCATCAATAGCGGGAGGGACACCGGGGAGCTGTTTTTT.

The chain employs TRBV29-1 and TRBJ2-7, with D perhaps matching TRBD2 (5 bases). CDR1 and CDR2 from the germline V gene are SQVTM and ANQGSEA. The CDR3 runs to 12 residues. Trimming left V 7 bases short and J 4 bases short, with 14 bases between. The DNA for the CDR3 is TGCAGCGCCACGTTGAGGGCTTACGAGCAGTACTTC. It is translated as CSATLRAYEQYF.

This clone was observed a few times. V gene TRBV6-8 combines with J gene TRBJ1-4, with D perhaps TRBD1 (6 bases). Trimming removed 6 bases from V and 5 bases from J, with 16 bases in between. Germline V gene data show CDR1 as MNHGY and CDR2 as SAAAGT. This CDR3 is 15 amino acids long. In DNA, the CDR3 is TGTGCCAGCAGGAACCAGCCCGGGGGCAATGAAAAACTGTTTTTT. It codes for CASRNQPGGNEKLFF.

The V gene is TRBV28, the J gene TRBJ2-7; a possible D gene is TRBD1 (6 bases). V lost 3 bases and J 3 bases, leaving 9 bases between the germline ends. There are 13 residues in the CDR3. Germline V gives CDR1 MDHEN, CDR2 SYDVKM. In nucleotides, the CDR3 is TGTGCCAGCAGTTTTCTACAGGGCTACGAGCAGTACTTC. It specifies CASSFLQGYEQYF.

The J gene is TRBJ2-2, the V gene TRBV9; 8 nucleotides match TRBD2. Germline V CDR1 and CDR2: SGDLS, YYNGEE. The CDR3 consists of 14 residues. With 0 bases clipped from V and 11 bases from J, the junction kept 6 bases outside the gene matches. This chain's CDR3 is CASSVEAGVRELFF. In DNA form, the CDR3 reads TGTGCCAGCAGCGTAGAAGCGGGAGTAAGAGAGCTGTTTTTT.

By sample fraction, this clone is large. The rearrangement joins TRBV6-8 to TRBJ1-4, with no clear D. The CDR3 spans 14 residues. Per germline, CDR1 MNHGY and CDR2 SAAAGT. Deletions cut 5 bases from V and 7 bases from J, with 14 bases between. The CDR3 is CASSVGPEGEKLFF. The CDR3 bases are TGTGCCAGCAGTGTCGGGCCGGAGGGTGAAAAACTGTTTTTT.

J is TRBJ1-3 and V is TRBV27, with unresolved D. Trimming removed 2 bases at V and 6 bases at J, with 11 bases between. This CDR3 has 14 residues. The V gene's germline CDR1 is MNHEY and CDR2 SMNVEV (reference sequence). The CDR3 DNA sequence: TGTGCCAGCAGTTTAGCTAGTAGGGAAAACACCATATATTTT. Its translation is CASSLASRENTIYF.

This clone was observed a handful of times. The rearrangement uses TRBV18 and TRBJ1-4; no clear D gene. CDR1 KGHSH and CDR2 LQKENI come from the germline V gene. The V end lost 5 bases, the J end lost 6 bases, and 7 bases lay between the germline ends. The CDR3 contains 12 residues. The CDR3 nucleotides read TGTGCCAGCTCAGGGGTAGATGAAAAACTGTTTTTT. The encoded protein is CASSGVDEKLFF.

This clone is termed medium-sized. The V gene is TRBV6-8, the J gene TRBJ2-3, with D unclear. Germline values: CDR1 MNHGY, CDR2 SAAAGT. The CDR3 has 14 amino acids. Trimming cost V 4 bases and J 4 bases, with 12 bases left between them. Written as DNA, the CDR3 is TGTGCCAGCAGTTGGGTGAACGGTCCAGATACGCAGTATTTT. This sequence encodes CASSWVNGPDTQYF.

The rearrangement links TRBV18 to TRBJ2-5; D unresolved. The V end was cut by 4 bases, the J end by 2 bases, with 17 bases between. Germline assignment: CDR1 KGHSH and CDR2 LQKENI. The CDR3 is 16 residues long. The CDR3 DNA sequence: TGTGCCAGCTCACACCCGGTACACCTCTTACAAGAGACCCAGTACTTC. Translated: CASSHPVHLLQETQYF.

In its sample, this clone is large (0.1 to 1%). V is TRBV6-8 and J is TRBJ1-1, with D tentatively TRBD1 (6 bases). The CDR3 covers 14 residues. V was pared by 5 bases and J by 3 bases, with 13 bases between. CDR1 is MNHGY, CDR2 SAAAGT, per germline. The CDR3 nucleotides are TGTGCCAGCAGTGTGGGGGCATCAGACACTGAAGCTTTCTTT. Translation: CASSVGASDTEAFF.

This clone occurred once. The chain couples TRBV9 to TRBJ1-4, with D maybe TRBD1 (6 bases). In germline, CDR1 is SGDLS, CDR2 YYNGEE. Trimming cost V 4 bases and J 7 bases, with 20 bases left between them. The CDR3 totals 16 residues. The CDR3 nucleotides read TGTGCCAGCAGCCCCACAGTGACAGGTCGGTTTGAAAAACTGTTTTTT. It is translated as CASSPTVTGRFEKLFF.

This clone was picked up a small number of times. V usage is TRBV23-1 and J usage is TRBJ1-4, with TRBD1 matching 7 bases. TRBV23-1 is known as an ORF, though its function is uncertain. This CDR3 has 14 residues. V lost 6 bases to trimming and J lost 10 bases; unmatched junction nucleotides: 11. The CDR3 loop is CASSQDRVAGKLFF. The CDR3 region has the DNA TGCGCCAGCAGCCAAGACAGGGTAGCCGGAAAACTGTTTTTT.